Sequencing of this T cell receptor beta chain was carried out in a study of cytomegalovirus exposure and HLA in healthy donors. The overall study: There were 350 to 400 genotyped donors. Of these, about 81% fell in the genetic ancestry cluster associated with self-reported Caucasian donors.

Amplification used 60 Vbeta primers and 13 Jbeta primers. TCRdb keeps only in-frame clones here, not all; method: immunoSEQ multiplex PCR. The sample records under 130,000 clones, 79% being singletons. The CDR3 has 14 residues. The V gene lost 5 bases and the J gene lost 1 base, with 15 bases spanning the gap. From germline, CDR1 is SQVTM and CDR2 ANQGSEA. This clone was seen a few times. The chain employs TRBV29-1 and TRBJ2-7, with D possibly TRBD1 on 6 matching bases. This sequence originates from a woman aged 40-49 years in good health and CMV-seronegative. Sequenced: PBMCs. CDR3 bases: TGCAGCGTTCAACCAGGGGTTGGGTCCTACGAGCAGTACTTC. Translated: CSVQPGVGSYEQYF.